Each of the 25 T cell receptor beta chains below was sequenced from the same sample in a study of regulatory T cells in long-lasting Graves disease. Sample time point: newly diagnosed GD, antithyroid drugs for less than 3 months. PBMCs were the source of the RNA used for TCR sequencing. Sequencing libraries for TCR beta were prepared with iRepertoire HTBI primers and Arm-PCR of CDR3 regions. Each CDR3 protein gets one entry after TCRdb re-called the multiplex PCR reads with MiXCR. Of 400,000 to 500,000 distinct CDR3 sequences detected, 12% to 15% appear once; the ten largest clones hold roughly a sixth. The sample was also linked to a second study, of T cells in Graves' hyperthyroidism and ophthalmopathy.

The sample here was peripheral blood mononuclear cells (PBMCs), taken at new diagnosis, from a patient treated with antithyroid drugs. The source is a woman aged 45-65 years with Graves disease.

The table lists this clonotype with many counts. The V call is TRBV28, the J call TRBJ2-7, with unresolved D. The germline gives CDR1 MDHEN, CDR2 SYDVKM. This CDR3 spans 13 amino acids. Trimming took 1 base from V and 0 from J, leaving 4 bases between them. This chain's CDR3 is CASSLSSSYEQYF. DNA of the CDR3: TGTGCCAGCAGTTTATCCAGCTCCTACGAGCAGTACTTC.

This rearrangement joins TRBV18 to TRBJ2-7; 7 positions match TRBD1. V lost 6 bases, J lost 7 bases, and 9 bases stayed unmatched. The CDR3 is 13 residues long. In germline, CDR1 is KGHSH, CDR2 LQKENI. Written as DNA, the CDR3 is TGTGCCAGCTCCCCCGGGGACAGCCAAGAGCAGTACTTC. It is translated as CASSPGDSQEQYF.

This clonotype appeared a few times. The genes are TRBV19 and TRBJ2-5, with unresolved D. From germline, CDR1 is LNHDA and CDR2 SQIVND (reference sequence). This CDR3 spans 13 amino acids. Trimming shortened V by 3 bases and J by 5 bases, and 10 bases separated the two germline ends. CDR3 in amino acids: CASSMSPSETQYF. The CDR3 nucleotides are TGTGCCAGTAGTATGAGCCCGTCGGAGACCCAGTACTTC.

This clonotype was seen just once. Possible read error: a much larger clone is one base away. J is TRBJ2-7 and V is TRBV14; weak D call: TRBD1 (6 bases). This CDR3 region has 15 residues. CDR1 is SGHDN, CDR2 FVKESK, per germline. This CDR3 reads CASSQGSDRSYERYF. The DNA of the CDR3 is TGTGCCAGCAGCCAAGGTTCCGACAGGTCCTACGAGCGGTACTTC.

This chain links TRBV28 with TRBJ2-6; possible D gene TRBD2, 6 bases. Germline CDR1 is MDHEN and CDR2 is SYDVKM. The CDR3 has 16 amino acids. V was cut by 9 bases and J by 0 bases, with 15 bases left in between. The CDR3 sequence is CASQSAGRSGANVLTF. CDR3 DNA sequence: TGTGCCAGTCAGTCAGCGGGCCGCTCTGGGGCCAACGTCCTGACTTTC.

This clonotype occurred many times. The chain combines TRBV20-1 with TRBJ2-2; possibly TRBD1 or TRBD2 for D (5 bases each). Deletions cut 0 bases from V and 3 bases from J, with 17 bases between. The CDR3 totals 17 residues. Germline V gene lookup returns CDR1 DFQATT and CDR2 SNEGSKA (reference sequence). The CDR3 region has the DNA TGCAGTGCTAGAGATCCATTCAGGGCGCGGGACACCGGGGAGCTGTTTTTT. It translates to CSARDPFRARDTGELFF.

As concerns this clonotype: The junction shows a germline mismatch at one end, possibly a read error. The chain's CDR3 is CASSLMSSGHPGCF. The CDR3, as DNA: TGTGCCAGCAGTTTAATGTCTAGCGGGCACCCAGGGTGCTTC. The chain employs TRBV27 and TRBJ2-7; 8 bases match TRBD2. Germline CDR1 MNHEY, CDR2 SMNVEV (reference sequence). There are 14 residues in the CDR3.

This clonotype was recorded only once. The V and J genes are TRBV11-2 and TRBJ1-2; 8 positions agree with TRBD1. The ends lost 4 bases at V and 8 bases at J; junction bases unmatched: 12. Germline V gene data show CDR1 as SGHAT and CDR2 as FQNNGV. This CDR3 is 15 amino acids long. The chain's CDR3 is CASSSPRTGNGGYTF. The CDR3 region has the DNA TGTGCCAGCAGCTCCCCTAGGACAGGGAACGGCGGCTACACCTTC.

To note about this clonotype: With a much larger clone just one base away, this may be a read error. The chain carries TRBV28 and TRBJ2-3; D is unclear. Trimming left V 6 bases short and J 10 bases short, with 11 bases between. CDR3 size: 11 residues. Germline V CDR1 and CDR2: MDHEN, SYDVKM. The CDR3 spells CASSSRLAQYF. The DNA of the CDR3 is TGTGCCAGCAGCTCCAGATTGGCGCAGTATTTT.

The gene calls are TRBV3-1 and TRBJ1-2, with D hard to call. Germline CDR1 is LGHDT and CDR2 is YNNKEL (reference sequence). CDR3 length equals 15 residues. The V end was cut by 0 bases, the J end by 5 bases, with 13 bases between. The CDR3 loop reads CASSQEGLWLYGYTF. CDR3 DNA: TGTGCCAGCAGCCAAGAAGGTCTGTGGCTATATGGCTACACCTTC. Looking up the rest from reference TRBV3-1 and TRBJ1-2 gives the full variable domain: DTAVSQTPKYLVTQMGNDKSIKCEQNLGHDTMYWYKQDSKKFLKIMFSYNNKELIINETVPNRFSPKSPDKAHLNLHINSLELGDSAVYFCASSQEGLWLYGYTFGSGTRLTVV.

This clonotype was detected only once. The chain uses TRBV6-2 or TRBV6-3 and TRBJ1-2; D ambiguous. The V gene's germline CDR1 is MNHEY and CDR2 SVGEGT. With 8 bases removed from V and 2 bases from J, the gap between germline ends came to 12 bases. The CDR3 length is 13 residues. The CDR3: CASGMQWNYGYTF. The CDR3 DNA is TGTGCCAGCGGGATGCAGTGGAACTATGGCTACACCTTC.

This clonotype appeared many times. The chain has TRBV28 and TRBJ1-1, with D tentatively TRBD1 (6 bases). The CDR3 spans 12 residues. Trimming shortened V by 7 bases and J by 3 bases, and 9 bases separated the two germline ends. CDR1 and CDR2 from the germline V gene are MDHEN and SYDVKM. The CDR3 is CASKGGDTEAFF. CDR3 in DNA: TGTGCCAGCAAGGGGGGCGACACTGAAGCTTTCTTT.

This clonotype was observed a handful of times. The V call is TRBV3-1, the J call TRBJ2-7; D gene ambiguous. Trimming removed 4 bases from V and 2 bases from J, with 15 bases in between. Germline V lookup: CDR1 LGHDT, CDR2 YNNKEL (reference sequence). The CDR3 length is 15 residues. The CDR3 is CASSPPASDPYEQYF. CDR3 DNA: TGTGCCAGCAGCCCCCCAGCATCCGATCCCTACGAGCAGTACTTC.

On this clonotype itself: A much larger clone lies a single base off, so this may be a read error. The chain carries TRBV7-2 and TRBJ2-7, with 10 bases matching TRBD2. The trim removed 1 base at V and 2 bases at J, leaving 5 bases unmatched. Per the germline V gene, CDR1 is SGHTA and CDR2 is FQGNSA. The CDR3 spans 16 residues. CDR3: CASSLGELAGTYEQYF. For the CDR3, the DNA is TGTGCCAGCAGCTTAGGCGAACTAGCGGGAACCTACGAGCAGTACTTC.

The chain combines TRBV5-6 with TRBJ2-7, with 10 bases aligning to TRBD1. This CDR3 spans 14 amino acids. Germline CDR1 SGHDT, CDR2 YYEEEE. V lost 1 base to trimming and J lost 5 bases; unmatched junction nucleotides: 3. The CDR3 region is CASSLRTGGDEQYF. The DNA of the CDR3 is TGTGCCAGCAGCTTGCGGACAGGGGGTGACGAGCAGTACTTC.

The chain is built from TRBV7-9 and TRBJ2-5, with 8 nucleotides matching TRBD1. The germline V gene encodes CDR1 SEHNR and CDR2 FQNEAQ (reference sequence). V gave up 5 bases and J gave up 0 bases; unmatched junction bases: 5. This CDR3 is 15 amino acids long. The CDR3 DNA reads as TGTGCCAGCAGCCCAGGGGGCGTTAACCAAGAGACCCAGTACTTC. Its protein is CASSPGGVNQETQYF. The full variable domain, rest sourced from reference TRBV7-9 and TRBJ2-5, is DTGVSQNPRHKITKRGQNVTFRCDPISEHNRLYWYRQTLGQGPEFLTYFQNEAQLEKSRLLSDRFSAERPKGSFSTLEIQRTEQGDSAMYLCASSPGGVNQETQYFGPGTRLLVL.

This clonotype has at least ten counts. The chain combines TRBV28 with TRBJ1-5; 9 positions agree with TRBD1. This CDR3 is 15 amino acids long. V lost 9 bases, J lost 4 bases, and 10 bases stayed unmatched. Germline V gene sequence: CDR1 MDHEN, CDR2 SYDVKM. The CDR3 loop reads CASNIQGAINQPQHF. The CDR3 DNA sequence: TGTGCCAGTAACATACAGGGGGCTATAAATCAGCCCCAGCATTTT.

The chain uses TRBV20-1 and TRBJ2-7; 7 bases agree with TRBD1. The CDR3 is made up of 14 amino acids. From germline, CDR1 is DFQATT and CDR2 SNEGSKA (reference sequence). Germline trimming cut 6 bases from V and 2 bases from J; bases unmatched to any gene: 10. The CDR3 loop reads CSARPGQMAYEQYF. For the CDR3, the DNA is TGCAGTGCAAGGCCGGGACAGATGGCCTACGAGCAGTACTTC.

In its sample, this clonotype was seen many times. The J gene is TRBJ1-1, the V gene TRBV5-1; D not resolved. CDR3 size: 15 residues. V lost 0 bases, J lost 8 bases, and 17 bases lay in between. Germline CDR1 SGHRS, CDR2 YFSETQ. CDR3 residues: CASSLEAVPRHEAFF. Here the CDR3 DNA reads TGCGCCAGCAGCTTGGAGGCAGTACCTCGACACGAAGCTTTCTTT.

This clonotype was detected ten times or more. The V call is TRBV30, the J call TRBJ1-1, with D unresolved. The CDR3 totals 14 residues. The germline V gene has CDR1 GTSNPN and CDR2 SVGIG (reference sequence). V gave up 3 bases and J gave up 0 bases, with 11 bases separating them. CDR3 protein: CAWRKTSLNTEAFF. The CDR3 DNA follows: TGTGCCTGGAGAAAGACATCCCTGAACACTGAAGCTTTCTTT.

Of note for this clonotype: An end of the junction does not agree with germline; a read error may underlie this. V is TRBV27 and J is TRBJ2-7, with D possibly matching TRBD2 (6 bases). The CDR3 has 11 amino acids. The germline V gene encodes CDR1 MNHEY and CDR2 SMNVEV (reference sequence). CDR3 sequence: CASSLWGLPHF. CDR3 nucleotides: TGTGCCAGCAGTTTATGGGGACTGCCGCACTTC.

This clonotype came up a few times. This chain connects TRBV4-1 to TRBJ2-3; 10 positions agree with TRBD1. The J segment lost 9 bases and the V segment lost 2 bases, leaving 8 bases of the junction unmatched. From germline, CDR1 is MGHRA and CDR2 YSYEKL. The CDR3 spans 15 residues. CDR3 amino acids: CASSQTRDRGGTQYF. The CDR3 DNA follows: TGCGCCAGCAGCCAAACTAGGGACAGGGGAGGCACGCAGTATTTT.

In this sample, this clonotype turned up many times. The CDR3 region is CASSLGGRATQYF. The CDR3 bases are TGTGCCAGCAGTTTAGGGGGCCGAGCGACCCAGTACTTC. The V call is TRBV12-3 or TRBV12-4, the J call TRBJ2-5; a weak D match, TRBD1 (5 bases). The CDR3 has 13 amino acids. Deletions cut 1 base from V and 7 bases from J, with 10 bases between.

This clonotype came up many times. This rearrangement joins TRBV20-1 to TRBJ1-5, with 10 bases aligning to TRBD1. CDR1 is DFQATT and CDR2 is SNEGSKA in the germline V gene (reference sequence). CDR3 length equals 15 residues. Trimming took 5 bases from V and 5 from J; bases not matched to a gene: 9. The CDR3 sequence is CSAYKTGGSDQPQHF. The CDR3 nucleotides read TGCAGTGCTTATAAGACAGGGGGCTCCGATCAGCCCCAGCATTTT.

On this clonotype: The germline gene is not matched at one end of the junction; a read error may be the cause. The chain recombines TRBV27 with TRBJ2-6; 10 positions agree with TRBD1. The CDR3 is 17 amino acids. Looked up from germline, CDR1 is MNHEY and CDR2 is SMNVEV (reference sequence). Written as DNA, the CDR3 is TGTGCCAGCAGTTTAAGGGACAGGGGCTCTGGGGCCAACGTCCTGACTTTT. Encoded protein: CASSLRDRGSGANVLTF.